This T cell receptor (beta chain) was found in a study of blood T cells in healthy people across ages. The CDR3 runs 15 residues. The germline V gene has CDR1 SGHAT and CDR2 FQNNGV. Trimming took 0 bases from V and 9 from J; bases not matched to a gene: 9. With a J-beta primer mix and a sample-barcoded 5' primer, a second PCR ran 7 to 11 cycles. One entry per CDR3 protein, called by TCRdb with MiXCR from the 5' RACE reads. Of roughly 1,800,000 distinct CDR3 sequences in the sample, around half are singletons; the top ten hold less than 2.5%. This sequence joins TRBV11-2 and TRBJ2-7; TRBD1 aligns across 9 bases. The TCR originated in a woman aged 40 to 55 in good health. Sequenced sample: blood. The CDR3 here is CASSLDPGQGIRQYF. CDR3 nucleotides: TGTGCCAGCAGCTTAGATCCTGGACAGGGGATCCGGCAGTACTTC.